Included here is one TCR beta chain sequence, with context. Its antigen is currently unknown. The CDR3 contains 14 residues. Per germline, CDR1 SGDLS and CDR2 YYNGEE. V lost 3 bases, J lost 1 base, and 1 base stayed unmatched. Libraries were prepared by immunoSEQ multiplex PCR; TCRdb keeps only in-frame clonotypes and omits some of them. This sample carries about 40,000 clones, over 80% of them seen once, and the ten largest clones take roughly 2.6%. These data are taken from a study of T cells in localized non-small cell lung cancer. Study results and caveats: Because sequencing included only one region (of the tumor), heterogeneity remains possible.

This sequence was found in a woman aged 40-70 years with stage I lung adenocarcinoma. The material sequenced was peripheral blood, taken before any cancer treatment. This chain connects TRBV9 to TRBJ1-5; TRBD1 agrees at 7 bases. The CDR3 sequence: CASSEGQSNQPQHF. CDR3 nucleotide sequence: TGTGCCAGCAGCGAGGGACAGAGCAATCAGCCCCAGCATTTT.